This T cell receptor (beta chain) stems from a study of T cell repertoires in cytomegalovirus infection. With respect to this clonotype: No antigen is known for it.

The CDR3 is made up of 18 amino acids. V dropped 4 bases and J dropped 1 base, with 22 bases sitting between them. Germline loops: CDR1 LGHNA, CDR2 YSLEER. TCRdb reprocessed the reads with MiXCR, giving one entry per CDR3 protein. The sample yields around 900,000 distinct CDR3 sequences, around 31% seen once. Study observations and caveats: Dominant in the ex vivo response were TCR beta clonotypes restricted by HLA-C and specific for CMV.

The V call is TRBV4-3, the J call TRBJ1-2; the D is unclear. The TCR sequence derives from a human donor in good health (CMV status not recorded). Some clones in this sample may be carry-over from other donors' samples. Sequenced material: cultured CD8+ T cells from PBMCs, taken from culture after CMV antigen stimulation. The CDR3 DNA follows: TGCGCCAGCAGCCCTGGGCCGTTGGATAACCCCCATAACTATGGCTACACCTTC. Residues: CASSPGPLDNPHNYGYTF.